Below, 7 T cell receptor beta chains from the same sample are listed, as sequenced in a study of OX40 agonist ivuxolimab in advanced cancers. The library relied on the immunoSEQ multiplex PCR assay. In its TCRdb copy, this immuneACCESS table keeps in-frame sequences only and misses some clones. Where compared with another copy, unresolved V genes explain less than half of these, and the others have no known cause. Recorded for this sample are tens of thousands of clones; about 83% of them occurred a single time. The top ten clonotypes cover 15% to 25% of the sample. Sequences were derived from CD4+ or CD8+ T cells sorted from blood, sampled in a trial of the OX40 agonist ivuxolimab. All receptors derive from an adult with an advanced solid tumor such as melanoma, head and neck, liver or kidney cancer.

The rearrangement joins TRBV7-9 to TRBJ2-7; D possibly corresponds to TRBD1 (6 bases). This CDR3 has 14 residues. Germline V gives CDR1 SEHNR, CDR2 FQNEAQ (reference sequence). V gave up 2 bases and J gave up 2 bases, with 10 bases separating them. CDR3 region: CASSLSAGAYEQYF. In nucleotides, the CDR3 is TGTGCCAGCAGCTTATCGGCAGGGGCCTACGAGCAGTACTTC.

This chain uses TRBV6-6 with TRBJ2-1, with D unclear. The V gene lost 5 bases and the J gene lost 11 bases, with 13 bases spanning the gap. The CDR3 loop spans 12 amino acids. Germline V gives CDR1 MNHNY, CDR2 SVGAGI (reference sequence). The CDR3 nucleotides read TGTGCCAGCAGTCACGACCGGACCCAGCAGTTCTTC. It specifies CASSHDRTQQFF.

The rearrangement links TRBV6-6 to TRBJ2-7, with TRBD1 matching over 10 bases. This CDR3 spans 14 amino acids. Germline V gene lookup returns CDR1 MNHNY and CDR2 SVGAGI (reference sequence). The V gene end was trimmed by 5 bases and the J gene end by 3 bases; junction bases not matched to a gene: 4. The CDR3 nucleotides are TGTGCCAGCAGTGACAGGGGGCGCGTCTACGAGCAGTACTTC. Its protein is CASSDRGRVYEQYF.

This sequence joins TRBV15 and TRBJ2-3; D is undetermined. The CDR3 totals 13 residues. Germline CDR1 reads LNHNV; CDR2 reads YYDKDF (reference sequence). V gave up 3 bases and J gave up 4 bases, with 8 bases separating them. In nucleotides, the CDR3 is TGTGCCACCAGCAGGGGGTGGGCAGATACGCAGTATTTT. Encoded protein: CATSRGWADTQYF.

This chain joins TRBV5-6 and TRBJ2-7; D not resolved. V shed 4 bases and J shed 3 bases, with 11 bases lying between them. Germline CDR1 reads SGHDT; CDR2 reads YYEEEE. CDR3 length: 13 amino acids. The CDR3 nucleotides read TGTGCCAGCAGCCTCGGACGGTTCTACGAGCAGTACTTC. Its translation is CASSLGRFYEQYF.

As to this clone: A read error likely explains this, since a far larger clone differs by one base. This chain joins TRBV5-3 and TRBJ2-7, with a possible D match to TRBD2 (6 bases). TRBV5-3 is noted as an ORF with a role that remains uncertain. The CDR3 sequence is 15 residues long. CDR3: CASSFAQGGSYEQYF. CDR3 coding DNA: TGTGCCAGCAGCTTTGCCCAGGGAGGCTCCTACGAGCAGTACTTC.

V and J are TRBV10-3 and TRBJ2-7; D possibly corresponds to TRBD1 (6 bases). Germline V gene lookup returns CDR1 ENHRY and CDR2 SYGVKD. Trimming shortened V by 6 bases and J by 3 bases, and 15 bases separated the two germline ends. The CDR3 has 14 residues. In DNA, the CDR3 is TGTGCCATCAGGGAGCCGGGACATCTCTACGAGCAGTACTTC. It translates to CAIREPGHLYEQYF.